This TCR beta chain is from a study of cytomegalovirus exposure and HLA in healthy donors. CDR1 SGDLS and CDR2 YYNGEE come from the germline V gene. Trimming took off 4 bases at V and 3 bases at J, with 14 bases between the two ends. This CDR3 is built from 15 residues. This PCR relied on a set of 60 Vbeta primers and 13 Jbeta primers. The method was immunoSEQ multiplex PCR; TCRdb's version includes in-frame clones alone and lacks a portion of them. The sample gives about 110,000 clones, 76% of which show up once; 10% to 15% is in the top ten. This receptor was obtained from a young man in good health and CMV-seropositive. The chain combines TRBV9 with TRBJ1-5; D is unclear. Sequencing was carried out using PBMCs. CDR3 sequence (DNA): TGTGCCAGCAGCCTAGGCCGGGAGACCAATCAGCCCCAGCATTTT. This encodes CASSLGRETNQPQHF.